The present entry profiles one T cell receptor beta chain with its context. TCRdb keeps only in-frame clones here, not all; method: immunoSEQ multiplex PCR. The data show about 240,000 clones, with about four fifths seen just once and approximately 10% held by the top ten. This sample is drawn from a study of blood T cell repertoires in COVID-19. The CDR3 loop spans 19 amino acids. Per the germline V gene, CDR1 is MNHEY and CDR2 is SVGEGT. V was pared by 0 bases and J by 0 bases, with 20 bases between. The rearrangement joins TRBV6-2 or TRBV6-3 to TRBJ1-1, with D unclear. Sequencing was carried out using peripheral blood. This TCR derives from a woman older than 75 with acute or convalescent COVID-19. The CDR3 region has the DNA TGTGCCAGCAGTTACTCCAGGCCCCAGGTGCCCCTCATGAACACTGAAGCTTTCTTT. Translated: CASSYSRPQVPLMNTEAFF.